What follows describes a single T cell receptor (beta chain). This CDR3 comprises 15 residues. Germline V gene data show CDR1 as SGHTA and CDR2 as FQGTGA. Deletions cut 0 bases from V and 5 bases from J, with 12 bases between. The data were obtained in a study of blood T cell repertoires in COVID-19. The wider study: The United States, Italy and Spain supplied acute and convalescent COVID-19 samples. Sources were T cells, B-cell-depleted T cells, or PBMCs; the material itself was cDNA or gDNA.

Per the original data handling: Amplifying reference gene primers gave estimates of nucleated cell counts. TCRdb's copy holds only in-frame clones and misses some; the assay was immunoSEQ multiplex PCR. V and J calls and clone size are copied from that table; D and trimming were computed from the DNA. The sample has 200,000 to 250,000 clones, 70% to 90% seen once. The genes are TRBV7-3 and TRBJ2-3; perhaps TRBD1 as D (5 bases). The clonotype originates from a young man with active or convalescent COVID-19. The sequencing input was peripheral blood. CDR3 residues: CASSLTLGALDTQYF. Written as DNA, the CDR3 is TGTGCCAGCAGCTTAACTTTAGGGGCACTAGATACGCAGTATTTT.